The T cell receptor beta chain described here comes from a study of control samples from healthy donors and cancer patients. Using immunoSEQ multiplex PCR, the repertoire was profiled, and TCRdb retains in-frame clones only, with some absent. The sample records over 100,000 clones, around 90% being singletons. The CDR3 contains 14 residues. Trimming stripped 6 bases from V and 2 bases from J, with 13 bases between. Germline V gives CDR1 MNHEY, CDR2 SVGAGI. V usage is TRBV6-5 and J usage is TRBJ2-5, with D unresolved. The sample was blood. The clonotype was recovered from a man in his forties in good health. For the CDR3, the DNA is TGTGCCAGCAGCTCGAGAGTGGTACAAGAGACCCAGTACTTC. Translation: CASSSRVVQETQYF.